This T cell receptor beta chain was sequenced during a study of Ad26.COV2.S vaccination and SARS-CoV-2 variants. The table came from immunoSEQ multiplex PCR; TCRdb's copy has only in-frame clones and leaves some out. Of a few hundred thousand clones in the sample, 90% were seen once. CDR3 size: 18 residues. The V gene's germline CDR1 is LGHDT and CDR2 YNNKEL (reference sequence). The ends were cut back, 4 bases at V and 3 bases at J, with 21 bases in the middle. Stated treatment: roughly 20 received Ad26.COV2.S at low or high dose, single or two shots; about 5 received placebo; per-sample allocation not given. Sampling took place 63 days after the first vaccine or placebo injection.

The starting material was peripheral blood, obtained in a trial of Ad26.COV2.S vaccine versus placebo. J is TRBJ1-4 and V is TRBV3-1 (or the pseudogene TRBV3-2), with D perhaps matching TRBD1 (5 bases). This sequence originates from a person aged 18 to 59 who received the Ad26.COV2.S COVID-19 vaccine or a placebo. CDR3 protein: CASSPKAGSVASNEKLFF. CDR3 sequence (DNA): TGTGCCAGCAGCCCCAAGGCAGGGTCTGTCGCCTCTAATGAAAAACTGTTTTTT.